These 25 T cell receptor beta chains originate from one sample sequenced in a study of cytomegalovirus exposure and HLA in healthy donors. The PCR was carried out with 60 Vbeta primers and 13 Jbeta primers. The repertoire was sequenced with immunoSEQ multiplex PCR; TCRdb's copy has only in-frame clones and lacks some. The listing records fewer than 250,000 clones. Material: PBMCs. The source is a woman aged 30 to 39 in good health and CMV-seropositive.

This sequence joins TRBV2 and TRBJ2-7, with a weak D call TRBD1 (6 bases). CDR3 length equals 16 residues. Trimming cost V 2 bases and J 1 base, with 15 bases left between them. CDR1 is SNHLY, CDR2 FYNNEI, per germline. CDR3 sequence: CASSETGPSGSYEQYF. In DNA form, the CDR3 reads TGTGCCAGCAGTGAAACAGGGCCGTCCGGGTCCTACGAGCAGTACTTC.

CDR3 loop: CATRPPGNVLNGYTF. The CDR3 DNA follows: TGTGCCACCAGGCCGCCAGGGAACGTTTTAAATGGCTACACCTTC. The V call is TRBV15, the J call TRBJ1-2, with TRBD1 as a possible D gene (5 bases). V lost 6 bases, J lost 6 bases, and 20 bases lay in between. Per the germline V gene, CDR1 is LNHNV and CDR2 is YYDKDF (reference sequence). This CDR3 region has 15 residues.

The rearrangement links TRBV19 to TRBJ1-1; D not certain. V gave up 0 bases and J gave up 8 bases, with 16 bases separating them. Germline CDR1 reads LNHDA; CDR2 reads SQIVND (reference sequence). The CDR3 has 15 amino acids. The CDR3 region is CASSIEERTSGEAFF. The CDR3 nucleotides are TGTGCCAGTAGTATAGAGGAACGCACGTCGGGGGAAGCTTTCTTT.

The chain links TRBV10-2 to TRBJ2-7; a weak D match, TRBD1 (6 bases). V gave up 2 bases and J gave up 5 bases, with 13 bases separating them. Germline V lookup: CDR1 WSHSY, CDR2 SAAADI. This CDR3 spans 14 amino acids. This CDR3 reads CASSELGQFDEQYF. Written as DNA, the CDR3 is TGCGCCAGCAGTGAGCTCGGACAGTTCGACGAGCAGTACTTC.

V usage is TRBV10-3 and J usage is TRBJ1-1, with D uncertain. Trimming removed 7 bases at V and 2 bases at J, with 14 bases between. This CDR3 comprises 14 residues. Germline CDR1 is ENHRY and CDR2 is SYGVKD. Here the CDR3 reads CAITSQAENTEAFF. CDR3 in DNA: TGTGCCATCACCTCCCAGGCAGAAAACACTGAAGCTTTCTTT.

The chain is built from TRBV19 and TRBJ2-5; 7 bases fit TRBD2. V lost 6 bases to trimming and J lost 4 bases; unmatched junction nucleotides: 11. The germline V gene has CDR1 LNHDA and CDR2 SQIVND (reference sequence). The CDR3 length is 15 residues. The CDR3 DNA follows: TGTGCCAGTAGCCCCTTACTAGCGAGGGGAGAGACCCAGTACTTC. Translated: CASSPLLARGETQYF.

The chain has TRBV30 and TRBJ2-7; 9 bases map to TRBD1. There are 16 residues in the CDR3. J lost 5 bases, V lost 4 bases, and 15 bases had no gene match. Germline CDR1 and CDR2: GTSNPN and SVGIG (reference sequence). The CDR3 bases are TGTGCCTGGAAAGATGTTGGAAACAGGGGGCTGAACGAGCAGTACTTC. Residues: CAWKDVGNRGLNEQYF. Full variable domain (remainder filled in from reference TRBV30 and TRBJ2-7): SQTIHQWPATLVQPVGSPLSLECTVEGTSNPNLYWYRQAAGRGLQLLFYSVGIGQISSEVPQNLSASRPQDRQFILSSKKLLLSDSGFYLCAWKDVGNRGLNEQYFGPGTRLTVT.

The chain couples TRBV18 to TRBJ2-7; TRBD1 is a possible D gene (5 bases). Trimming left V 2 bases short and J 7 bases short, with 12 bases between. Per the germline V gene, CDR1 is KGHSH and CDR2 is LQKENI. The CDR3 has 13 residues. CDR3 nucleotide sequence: TGTGCCAGCTCACCAAGGCTCTCAGGGGAGCAGTACTTC. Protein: CASSPRLSGEQYF.

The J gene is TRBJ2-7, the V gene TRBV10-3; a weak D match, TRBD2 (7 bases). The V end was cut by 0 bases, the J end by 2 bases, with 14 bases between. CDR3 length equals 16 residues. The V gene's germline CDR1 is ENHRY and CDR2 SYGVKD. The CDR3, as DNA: TGTGCCATCAGTGAGTCAGTGCGGGGGCCCACCTACGAGCAGTACTTC. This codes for CAISESVRGPTYEQYF.

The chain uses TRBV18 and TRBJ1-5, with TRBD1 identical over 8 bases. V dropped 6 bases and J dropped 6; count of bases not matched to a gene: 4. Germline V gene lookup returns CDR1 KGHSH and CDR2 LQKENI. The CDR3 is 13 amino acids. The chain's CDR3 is CASSQGAFQPQHF. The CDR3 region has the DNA TGTGCCAGCTCCCAGGGGGCGTTTCAGCCCCAGCATTTT.

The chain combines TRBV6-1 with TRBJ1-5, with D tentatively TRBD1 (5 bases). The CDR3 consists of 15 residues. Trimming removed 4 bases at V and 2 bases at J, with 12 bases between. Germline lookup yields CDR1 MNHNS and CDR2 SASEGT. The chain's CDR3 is CASSAAGMGNQPQHF. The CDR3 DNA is TGTGCCAGCAGTGCTGCAGGGATGGGCAATCAGCCCCAGCATTTT.

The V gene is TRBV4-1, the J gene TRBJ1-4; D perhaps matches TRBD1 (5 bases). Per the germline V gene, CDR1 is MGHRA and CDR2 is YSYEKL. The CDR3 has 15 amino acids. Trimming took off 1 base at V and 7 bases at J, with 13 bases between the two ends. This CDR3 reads CASSQGWVGGEKLFF. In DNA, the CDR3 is TGCGCCAGCAGCCAAGGATGGGTGGGGGGTGAAAAACTGTTTTTT.

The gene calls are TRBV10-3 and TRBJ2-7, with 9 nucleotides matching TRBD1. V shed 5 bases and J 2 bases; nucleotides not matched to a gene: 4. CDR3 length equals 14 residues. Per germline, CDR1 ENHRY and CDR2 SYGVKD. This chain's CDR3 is CAISRTGAPYEQYF. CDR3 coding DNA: TGTGCCATCAGTAGGACAGGGGCTCCCTACGAGCAGTACTTC.

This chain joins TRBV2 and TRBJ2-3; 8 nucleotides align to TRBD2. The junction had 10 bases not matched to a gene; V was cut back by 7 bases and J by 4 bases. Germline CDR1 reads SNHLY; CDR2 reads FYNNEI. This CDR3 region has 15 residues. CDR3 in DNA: TGTGCCAGCACCGCGTCTGCGCGGGAGGCAGATACGCAGTATTTT. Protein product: CASTASAREADTQYF. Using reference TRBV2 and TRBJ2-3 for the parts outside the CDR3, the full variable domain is EPEVTQTPSHQVTQMGQEVILRCVPISNHLYFYWYRQILGQKVEFLVSFYNNEISEKSEIFDDQFSVERPDGSNFTLKIRSTKLEDSAMYFCASTASAREADTQYFGPGTRLTVL.

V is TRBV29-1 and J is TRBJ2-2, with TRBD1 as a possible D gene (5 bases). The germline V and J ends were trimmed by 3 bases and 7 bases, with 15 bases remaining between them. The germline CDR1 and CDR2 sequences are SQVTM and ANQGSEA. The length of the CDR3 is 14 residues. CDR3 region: CSVDLVGHSGELFF. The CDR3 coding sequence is TGCAGCGTTGATCTGGTGGGGCACAGCGGGGAGCTGTTTTTT.

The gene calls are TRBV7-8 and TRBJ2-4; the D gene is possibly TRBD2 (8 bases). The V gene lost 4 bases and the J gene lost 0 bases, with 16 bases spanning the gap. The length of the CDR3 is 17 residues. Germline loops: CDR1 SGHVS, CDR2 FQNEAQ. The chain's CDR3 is CASSSRQGLVAKNIQYF. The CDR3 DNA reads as TGTGCCAGCAGCTCCCGACAGGGACTAGTAGCCAAAAACATTCAGTACTTC.

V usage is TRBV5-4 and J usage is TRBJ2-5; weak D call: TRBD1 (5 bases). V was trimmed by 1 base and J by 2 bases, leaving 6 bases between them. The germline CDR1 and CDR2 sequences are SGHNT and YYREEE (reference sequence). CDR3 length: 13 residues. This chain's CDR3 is CASSLQGQETQYF. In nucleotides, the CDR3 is TGTGCCAGCAGCTTGCAGGGACAAGAGACCCAGTACTTC.

As DNA, the CDR3 is TGTGCCAGTAGTATGAGAGCGGGCTCCAGCTCCTACAATGAGCAGTTCTTC. Its protein is CASSMRAGSSSYNEQFF. J is TRBJ2-1 and V is TRBV19; tentative D call: TRBD2 (6 bases). The CDR3 contains 17 residues. The germline V and J ends were trimmed by 3 bases and 0 bases, with 15 bases remaining between them. Germline V gives CDR1 LNHDA, CDR2 SQIVND (reference sequence).

The DNA for the CDR3 is TGTGCCAGCAGCCTCGGGGCGGGGAGCACAGATACGCAGTATTTT. Amino acid sequence: CASSLGAGSTDTQYF. V and J are TRBV6-5 and TRBJ2-3, with a weak D call TRBD2 (6 bases). Germline-derived CDR1 and CDR2 are MNHEY and SVGAGI. The CDR3 sequence is 15 residues long. V was trimmed by 6 bases and J by 0 bases, leaving 13 bases between them.

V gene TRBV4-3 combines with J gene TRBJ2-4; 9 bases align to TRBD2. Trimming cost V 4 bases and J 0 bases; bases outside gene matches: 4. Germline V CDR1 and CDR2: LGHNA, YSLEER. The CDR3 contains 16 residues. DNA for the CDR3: TGCGCCAGCAGCCTGCTACTAGCGGGAGCCAAAAACATTCAGTACTTC. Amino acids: CASSLLLAGAKNIQYF.

The CDR3 nucleotides are TGTGCCAGCGGCACAGGACCCAATCAGCCCCAGCATTTT. Its translation: CASGTGPNQPQHF. This sequence joins TRBV9 and TRBJ1-5, with D perhaps TRBD1 (5 bases). Per germline, CDR1 SGDLS and CDR2 YYNGEE. The germline V and J ends were trimmed by 7 bases and 3 bases, with 11 bases remaining between them. The CDR3 totals 13 residues.

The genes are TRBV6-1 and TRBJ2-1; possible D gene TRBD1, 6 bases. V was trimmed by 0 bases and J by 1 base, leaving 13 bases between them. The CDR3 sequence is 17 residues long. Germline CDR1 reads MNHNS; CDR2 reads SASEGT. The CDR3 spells CASSEAHGGASYNEQFF. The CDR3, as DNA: TGTGCCAGCAGTGAAGCGCATGGGGGCGCGTCCTACAATGAGCAGTTCTTC.

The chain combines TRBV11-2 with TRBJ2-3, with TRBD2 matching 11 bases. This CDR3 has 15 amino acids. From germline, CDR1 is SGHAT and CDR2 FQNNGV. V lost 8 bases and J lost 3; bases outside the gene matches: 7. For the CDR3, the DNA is TGTGCCAGCGGTCCGACTAGCGGGATGACAGATACGCAGTATTTT. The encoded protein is CASGPTSGMTDTQYF.

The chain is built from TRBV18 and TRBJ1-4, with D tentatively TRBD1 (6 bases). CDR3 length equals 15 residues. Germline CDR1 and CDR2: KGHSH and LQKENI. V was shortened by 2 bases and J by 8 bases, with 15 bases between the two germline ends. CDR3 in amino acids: CASSPRENRAEKLFF. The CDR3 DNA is TGTGCCAGCTCACCAAGGGAGAACAGGGCCGAAAAACTGTTTTTT.

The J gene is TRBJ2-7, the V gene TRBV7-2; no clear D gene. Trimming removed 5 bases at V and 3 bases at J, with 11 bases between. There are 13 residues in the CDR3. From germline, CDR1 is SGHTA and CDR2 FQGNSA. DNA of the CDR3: TGTGCCAGCAGCCCCGGTAATGACTACGAGCAGTACTTC. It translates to CASSPGNDYEQYF.